These 10 T cell receptor beta chains were all obtained from the same sample, sequenced in a study of cytomegalovirus exposure and HLA in healthy donors (dated by TCRdb to about 2017). The library came from the immunoSEQ multiplex PCR assay. A mixture of 60 forward primers for TCR Vbeta segments and 13 reverse primers for TCR Jbeta segments was used in the multiplex PCR. Drawn from immuneACCESS, this table holds only the in-frame rearrangements with V and J called that TCRdb kept. Clones are partly lost; checked studies trace under half to an unresolved V gene and leave the rest unexplained. Here the sample has more than 110,000 clones; roughly 80% occur a single time. Approximately 5.1% of the sample is in the top ten clones. The source material was PBMCs. These receptors were taken from a male donor in good health and CMV-seronegative.

The chain joins TRBV13 to TRBJ2-7, with D possibly being TRBD2 (5 bases). This CDR3 contains 14 residues. Germline V lookup: CDR1 PRHDT, CDR2 FYEKMQ (reference sequence). V gave up 3 bases and J gave up 5 bases, with 14 bases separating them. CDR3 nucleotide sequence: TGTGCCAGCAGCTTCCGGGAAGGGCGGGACGAGCAGTACTTC. Translating it yields CASSFREGRDEQYF.

This rearrangement joins TRBV18 to TRBJ1-5; 9 bases are a match to TRBD1. The V gene's germline CDR1 is KGHSH and CDR2 LQKENI. This CDR3 is 16 amino acids long. Trimming took 4 bases from V and 7 from J; bases not matched to a gene: 11. The CDR3 loop is CASSRDTGGGGQPQHF. CDR3 nucleotides: TGTGCCAGCTCACGAGATACAGGGGGCGGGGGCCAGCCCCAGCATTTT.

The chain has TRBV5-1 and TRBJ1-1; 8 bases align to TRBD1. The ends lost 4 bases at V and 4 bases at J; junction bases unmatched: 6. This CDR3 region has 14 residues. Germline V gene sequence: CDR1 SGHRS, CDR2 YFSETQ. CDR3 DNA sequence: TGCGCCAGCAGCAACACAGGGGGGAGCACTGAAGCTTTCTTT. It yields the protein CASSNTGGSTEAFF.

This chain links TRBV6-5 with TRBJ1-2; D ambiguous. Trimming pared 3 bases from V and 1 base from J, leaving 6 bases between. Germline loops: CDR1 MNHEY, CDR2 SVGAGI. The CDR3 sequence is 13 residues long. The DNA for the CDR3 is TGTGCCAGCAGTTATGACTATAACTATGGCTACACCTTC. Its protein is CASSYDYNYGYTF.

The chain recombines TRBV9 with TRBJ2-1; TRBD1 matches at 9 bases. Germline lookup yields CDR1 SGDLS and CDR2 YYNGEE. The CDR3 is 14 residues long. Unmatched junction bases numbered 8, after V lost 4 bases and J lost 9 bases. The CDR3 sequence is CASSTGQGGSEQFF. The DNA for the CDR3 is TGTGCCAGCAGCACGGGACAGGGTGGTAGTGAGCAGTTCTTC. The whole variable domain, remainder taken from reference TRBV9 and TRBJ2-1, is DSGVTQTPKHLITATGQRVTLRCSPRSGDLSVYWYQQSLDQGLQFLIQYYNGEERAKGNILERFSAQQFPDLHSELNLSSLELGDSALYFCASSTGQGGSEQFFGPGTRLTVL.

The chain uses TRBV4-1 and TRBJ1-1; D gene ambiguous. Trimming took off 0 bases at V and 5 bases at J, with 13 bases between the two ends. Per the germline V gene, CDR1 is MGHRA and CDR2 is YSYEKL. This CDR3 has 15 residues. The CDR3 reads CASSQDEDGGTEAFF. In DNA, the CDR3 is TGCGCCAGCAGCCAAGATGAGGACGGCGGGACTGAAGCTTTCTTT.

The rearrangement links TRBV18 to TRBJ1-2, with D hard to call. Trimming removed 2 bases at V and 3 bases at J, with 16 bases between. The CDR3 totals 16 residues. Germline V gene sequence: CDR1 KGHSH, CDR2 LQKENI. This CDR3 reads CASSPNSDTSYYGYTF. CDR3 sequence (DNA): TGTGCCAGCTCACCAAATTCTGACACATCCTACTATGGCTACACCTTC.

The chain joins TRBV7-9 to TRBJ1-2, with 10 bases matching TRBD1. V lost 3 bases to trimming and J lost 8 bases; unmatched junction nucleotides: 3. Germline lookup yields CDR1 SEHNR and CDR2 FQNEAQ (reference sequence). The CDR3 spans 13 residues. The CDR3 protein is CASSFRDRGGYTF. Here the CDR3 DNA reads TGTGCCAGCAGCTTTCGGGACAGGGGAGGCTACACCTTC.

The chain carries TRBV4-1 and TRBJ2-5; D is unclear. The J call is in doubt because the DNA end fits TRBJ2-7 better. The CDR3 runs 10 residues. Per the germline V gene, CDR1 is MGHRA and CDR2 is YSYEKL. CDR3 sequence: CASSFNEQYF. The DNA of the CDR3 is TGCGCCAGCAGCTTCAACGAGCAGTACTTC.

This rearrangement joins TRBV5-1 to TRBJ2-6; D is undetermined. V lost 1 base to trimming and J lost 0 bases, with 5 bases between them. CDR1 SGHRS and CDR2 YFSETQ come from the germline V gene. The CDR3 consists of 15 residues. CDR3 region: CASSLLSSGANVLTF. CDR3 DNA: TGCGCCAGCAGCTTGCTCTCCTCTGGGGCCAACGTCCTGACTTTC.